A few counts support the clone carrying this T cell receptor beta chain. Its antigen is currently unknown. The record originates from a study of T cell responses to AZD1222 COVID-19 vaccine. Findings and caveats of the study: Donors were mostly white British, more females; clonal diversity possibly underestimated.

Produced via immunoSEQ multiplex PCR; TCRdb's table is partial and in-frame only. The repertoire consists of over 100,000 clones, with just over 90% occurring once and the leading ten covering under 1.2%. The V segment lost 0 bases and the J segment 4 bases; nucleotides outside the gene matches: 5. Germline V gene lookup returns CDR1 SGHRS and CDR2 YFSETQ. The CDR3 covers 16 residues. This clonotype was sampled from an adult who received the AZD1222 COVID-19 vaccine. This chain connects TRBV5-1 to TRBJ2-1, with 9 bases identical to TRBD1. The sequences come from peripheral blood, collected 28 days after the second AZD1222 dose. The CDR3: CASSLEGTGTYNEQFF. In DNA form, the CDR3 reads TGCGCCAGCAGCTTGGAAGGGACAGGGACTTACAATGAGCAGTTCTTC.